What follows are 15 T cell receptor beta chains derived from one specimen sequenced in a study of OX40 agonist ivuxolimab in advanced cancers. Method: immunoSEQ multiplex PCR; TCRdb's copy keeps in-frame clones and lacks some. The table records approximately 94,000 clones, approximately 90% of them present only once. The specimen comprised CD4+ or CD8+ T cells sorted from blood, sampled in a trial of the OX40 agonist ivuxolimab. The source of these receptors is an adult with an advanced solid tumor such as melanoma, head and neck, liver or kidney cancer.

This clone has a handful of counts. The rearrangement uses TRBV5-4 and TRBJ1-1, with a weak D call TRBD1 (6 bases). Trimming stripped 3 bases from V and 8 bases from J, with 14 bases between. This CDR3 is built from 13 residues. CDR1 is SGHNT, CDR2 YYREEE, per germline (reference sequence). The chain's CDR3 is CASSSHRAQEAFF. The CDR3 bases are TGTGCCAGCAGCTCACACAGGGCACAAGAAGCTTTCTTT.

V gene TRBV7-8 combines with J gene TRBJ2-1; 8 positions agree with TRBD2. The ends lost 4 bases at V and 5 bases at J; junction bases unmatched: 13. There are 17 residues in the CDR3. CDR1 SGHVS and CDR2 FQNEAQ come from the germline V gene. The CDR3 coding sequence is TGTGCCAGCAGCTCCCGGAGAGAGCGGGAGCGGGACAATGAGCAGTTCTTC. Protein: CASSSRRERERDNEQFF. The variable domain in full, with the rest retrieved from reference TRBV7-8 and TRBJ2-1, is GAGVSQSPRYKVAKRGQDVALRCDPISGHVSLFWYQQALGQGPEFLTYFQNEAQLDKSGLPSDRFFAERPEGSVSTLKIQRTQQEDSAVYLCASSSRRERERDNEQFFGPGTRLTVL.

The chain employs TRBV4-3 and TRBJ2-2; no reliable D call. The germline V and J ends were trimmed by 6 bases and 1 base, with 9 bases remaining between them. Germline V lookup: CDR1 LGHNA, CDR2 YSLEER. This CDR3 spans 14 amino acids. The CDR3 nucleotides are TGCGCCAGCAGAGGACCCATGAACACCGGGGAGCTGTTTTTT. Residues: CASRGPMNTGELFF.

This rearrangement joins TRBV6-6 to TRBJ1-4, with a possible D match to TRBD1 (6 bases). Germline CDR1 reads MNHNY; CDR2 reads SVGAGI (reference sequence). The length of the CDR3 is 14 residues. The V end was cut by 5 bases, the J end by 7 bases, with 14 bases between. This CDR3 is CASSAARGSEKLFF. As DNA, the CDR3 is TGTGCCAGCAGTGCGGCCAGGGGTAGTGAAAAACTGTTTTTT.

CDR3 bases: TGTGCCAGCAGTGAGATGGCAATGGGGGGCGCATACTATGGCTACACCTTC. As protein: CASSEMAMGGAYYGYTF. The chain recombines TRBV6-1 with TRBJ1-2, with a possible D match to TRBD1 (6 bases). CDR3 size: 17 residues. Germline CDR1 is MNHNS and CDR2 is SASEGT. The V gene lost 3 bases and the J gene lost 3 bases, with 20 bases spanning the gap.

The CDR3 protein is CASAKWTSGTTETQYF. CDR3 sequence (DNA): TGTGCCAGCGCGAAATGGACTAGCGGGACCACGGAGACCCAGTACTTC. The chain couples TRBV27 to TRBJ2-5; 12 bases fit TRBD2. The CDR3 consists of 16 residues. From germline, CDR1 is MNHEY and CDR2 SMNVEV (reference sequence). Losses at the gene ends were 8 bases for V and 5 bases for J; bases not matched to a gene: 12.

V and J are TRBV11-2 and TRBJ2-6, with 7 nucleotides matching TRBD2. The CDR3 has 18 amino acids. Germline loops: CDR1 SGHAT, CDR2 FQNNGV. The trim removed 5 bases at V and 4 bases at J, leaving 14 bases unmatched. CDR3 bases: TGTGCCAGCAGCCATATCAGGGAGGGGCCAGGGGGGGCCAACGTCCTGACTTTC. Translated, it gives CASSHIREGPGGANVLTF.

The rearrangement joins TRBV6-6 to TRBJ2-3, with 9 bases lining up with TRBD2. Germline-derived CDR1 and CDR2 are MNHNY and SVGAGI (reference sequence). With 4 bases clipped from V and 5 bases from J, the junction kept 1 base outside the gene matches. There are 13 residues in the CDR3. The CDR3 sequence is CASSLLAGDTQYF. As DNA, the CDR3 is TGTGCCAGCAGTTTACTAGCGGGAGATACGCAGTATTTT.

Here the CDR3 DNA reads TGTGCCAGCAGACCTAGCGGTAATTCCTACGAGCAGTACTTC. Its protein product is CASRPSGNSYEQYF. The chain uses TRBV6-1 and TRBJ2-7, with 7 bases identical to TRBD2. There are 14 residues in the CDR3. Germline V gives CDR1 MNHNS, CDR2 SASEGT. Trimming at V came to 6 bases and at J to 1 base, leaving 6 bases not matched to a gene.

This clone was seen more than once but under ten times. The genes are TRBV5-4 and TRBJ2-5, with TRBD1 matching 10 bases. Trimming took 4 bases from V and 5 from J; bases not matched to a gene: 8. The CDR3 runs 15 residues. Per germline, CDR1 SGHNT and CDR2 YYREEE (reference sequence). The CDR3 nucleotides read TGTGCCAGCAGCACGAGGGACAGGGGAATCGAGACCCAGTACTTC. Its translation: CASSTRDRGIETQYF.

This clone was observed a single time. V and J are TRBV29-1 and TRBJ2-5; TRBD1 might be the D (6 bases). CDR1 SQVTM and CDR2 ANQGSEA come from the germline V gene. The CDR3 covers 13 residues. V lost 1 base and J 5 bases, leaving 11 bases between the germline ends. The CDR3 bases are TGCAGCGTTGAAGCACAGGGCTTGGAGACCCAGTACTTC. Translated: CSVEAQGLETQYF.

The genes are TRBV2 and TRBJ2-1; a possible D gene is TRBD1 (6 bases). Deletions cut 7 bases from V and 4 bases from J, with 17 bases between. This CDR3 is 15 amino acids long. CDR1 and CDR2 (germline): SNHLY, FYNNEI. The CDR3 coding sequence is TGTGCCAGCACCCTGGGGGCCGCTAGGTACAATGAGCAGTTCTTC. This codes for CASTLGAARYNEQFF.

The V gene is TRBV6-5, the J gene TRBJ2-3; a possible D gene is TRBD2 (6 bases). The germline gives CDR1 MNHEY, CDR2 SVGAGI. V gave up 7 bases and J gave up 1 base, with 15 bases separating them. This CDR3 has 15 residues. In DNA, the CDR3 is TGTGCCAGCACCACCGGGACTCCGGGCACAGATACGCAGTATTTT. Residues: CASTTGTPGTDTQYF.

The chain joins TRBV6-5 to TRBJ1-2; D may be TRBD1 (6 bases). V was cut by 7 bases and J by 4 bases, with 16 bases left in between. Looked up from germline, CDR1 is MNHEY and CDR2 is SVGAGI. There are 14 residues in the CDR3. The CDR3 DNA is TGTGCCAGCAACCGATTGGGGGCTTCCTATGGCTACACCTTC. Its protein is CASNRLGASYGYTF.

J is TRBJ2-7 and V is TRBV6-1; 7 bases fit TRBD1. V lost 4 bases and J lost 3; bases outside the gene matches: 6. The CDR3 length is 14 residues. Germline V gene data show CDR1 as MNHNS and CDR2 as SASEGT. The CDR3, as DNA: TGTGCCAGCAGTGGACGAGGGGACAGCTACGAGCAGTACTTC. Encoded protein: CASSGRGDSYEQYF.